The T cell receptor (beta chain) described here comes from a study of T-cell memory formation after mild COVID-19. Study context: Clustering of TCRs was largely donor specific. The study's findings and limits: Contracting clones, day 15 to 85, had balanced CD4/CD8, and later expanders favored CD4+. Most CD4+ clones that shrank were in CM and EM, while CD8+ ones turned up in EMRA.

The germline V gene encodes CDR1 SGHTA and CDR2 FQGNSA. The CDR3 extends over 14 amino acids. With 6 bases clipped from V and 11 bases from J, the junction kept 8 bases outside the gene matches. With respect to this clonotype: Antigen unknown.

TCRdb re-called the 5' RACE reads through MiXCR, storing one row per CDR3 protein. In the table there are around 300,000 distinct CDR3 sequences, 19% of which are singletons. The sample consisted of PBMCs or a T cell subset sorted from them (not recorded which). The chain carries TRBV7-2 and TRBJ2-1; 12 nucleotides line up with TRBD2. The TCR originated in a man in his late teens or twenties who had mild COVID-19 (a few samples of this study predate the infection). Cell type and time point are not known. The chain's CDR3 is CASRSGTSGPKQFF. The CDR3 region has the DNA TGTGCCAGCAGATCCGGGACTAGCGGGCCAAAGCAGTTCTTC.